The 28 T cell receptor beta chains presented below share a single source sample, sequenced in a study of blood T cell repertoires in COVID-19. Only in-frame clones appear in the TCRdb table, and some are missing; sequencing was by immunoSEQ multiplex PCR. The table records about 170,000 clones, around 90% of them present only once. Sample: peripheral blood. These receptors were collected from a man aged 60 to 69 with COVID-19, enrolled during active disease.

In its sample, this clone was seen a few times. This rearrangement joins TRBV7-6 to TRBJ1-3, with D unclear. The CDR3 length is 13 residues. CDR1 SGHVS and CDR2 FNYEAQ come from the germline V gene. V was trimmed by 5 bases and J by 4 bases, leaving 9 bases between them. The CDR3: CASSPGEGNTIYF. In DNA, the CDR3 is TGTGCCAGCAGCCCCGGGGAGGGAAACACCATATATTTT.

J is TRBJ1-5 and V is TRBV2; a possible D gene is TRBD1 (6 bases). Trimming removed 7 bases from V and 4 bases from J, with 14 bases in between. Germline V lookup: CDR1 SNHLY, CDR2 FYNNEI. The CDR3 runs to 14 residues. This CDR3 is CASTRDIWNQPQHF. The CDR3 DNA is TGTGCCAGCACCCGGGACATTTGGAATCAGCCCCAGCATTTT.

CDR3 loop: CASSLIDRGPQSPLHF. The CDR3, as DNA: TGTGCCAGCAGTTTAATCGACAGGGGGCCTCAATCACCCCTCCACTTT. This chain links TRBV28 with TRBJ1-6; 10 bases are shared with TRBD1. Germline loops: CDR1 MDHEN, CDR2 SYDVKM. The CDR3 loop spans 16 amino acids. The V gene end was trimmed by 2 bases and the J gene end by 10 bases; junction bases not matched to a gene: 8.

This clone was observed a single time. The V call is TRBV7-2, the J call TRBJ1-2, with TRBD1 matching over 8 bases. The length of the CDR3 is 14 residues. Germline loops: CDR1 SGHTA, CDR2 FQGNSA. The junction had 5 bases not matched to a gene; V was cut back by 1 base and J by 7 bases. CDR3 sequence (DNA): TGTGCCAGCAGCTTAGGACAGGGGCGCGGTGGCTACACCTTC. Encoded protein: CASSLGQGRGGYTF.

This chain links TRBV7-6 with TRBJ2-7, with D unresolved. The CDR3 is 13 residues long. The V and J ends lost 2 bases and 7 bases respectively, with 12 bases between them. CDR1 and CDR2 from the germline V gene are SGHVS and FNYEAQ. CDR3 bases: TGTGCCAGCAGCTTAATTGGGCCCCGGGAGCAGTACTTC. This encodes CASSLIGPREQYF.

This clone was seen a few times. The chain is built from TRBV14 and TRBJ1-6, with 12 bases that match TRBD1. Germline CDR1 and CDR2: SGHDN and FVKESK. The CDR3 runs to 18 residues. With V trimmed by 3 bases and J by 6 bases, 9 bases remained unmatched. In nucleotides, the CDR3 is TGTGCCAGCAGCCAGCCGGGACAGGGGGCACTTGGTAATTCACCCCTCCACTTT. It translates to CASSQPGQGALGNSPLHF. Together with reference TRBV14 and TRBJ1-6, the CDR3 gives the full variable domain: EAGVTQFPSHSVIEKGQTVTLRCDPISGHDNLYWYRRVMGKEIKFLLHFVKESKQDESGMPNNRFLAERTGGTYSTLKVQPAELEDSGVYFCASSQPGQGALGNSPLHFGNGTRLTVT.

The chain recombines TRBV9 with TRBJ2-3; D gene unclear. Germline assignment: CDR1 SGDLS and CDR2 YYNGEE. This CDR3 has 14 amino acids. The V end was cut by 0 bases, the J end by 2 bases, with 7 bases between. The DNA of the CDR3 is TGTGCCAGCAGCGTAGGGTGGGCCACAGATACGCAGTATTTT. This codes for CASSVGWATDTQYF.

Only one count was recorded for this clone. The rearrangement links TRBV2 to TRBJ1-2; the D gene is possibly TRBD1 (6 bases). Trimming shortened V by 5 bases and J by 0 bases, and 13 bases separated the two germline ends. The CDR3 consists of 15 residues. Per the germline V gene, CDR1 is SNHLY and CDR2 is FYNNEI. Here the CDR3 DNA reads TGTGCCAGCAGTATCCGGGACACTCCTAACTATGGCTACACCTTC. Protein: CASSIRDTPNYGYTF.

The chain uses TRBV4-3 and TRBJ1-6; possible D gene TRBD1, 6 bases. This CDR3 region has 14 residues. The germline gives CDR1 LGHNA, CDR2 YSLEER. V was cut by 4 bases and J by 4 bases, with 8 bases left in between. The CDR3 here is CASSPGDYNSPLHF. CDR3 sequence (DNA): TGCGCCAGCAGCCCAGGGGATTATAATTCACCCCTCCACTTT.

The CDR3 sequence: CASSQGGRSGNTIYF. The CDR3 DNA reads as TGCGCCAGCAGTCAAGGAGGGCGCTCTGGAAACACCATATATTTT. The chain employs TRBV23-1 and TRBJ1-3; D not certain. TRBV23-1 is an ORF; its function is uncertain. V was shortened by 2 bases and J by 0 bases, with 8 bases between the two germline ends. This CDR3 comprises 15 residues.

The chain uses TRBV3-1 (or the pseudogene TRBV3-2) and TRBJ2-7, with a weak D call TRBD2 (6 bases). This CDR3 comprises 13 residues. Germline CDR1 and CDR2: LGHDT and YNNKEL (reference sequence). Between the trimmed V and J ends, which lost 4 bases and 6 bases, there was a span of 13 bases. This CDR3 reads CASSPYGGGEQYF. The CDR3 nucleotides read TGTGCCAGCAGCCCGTACGGGGGAGGCGAGCAGTACTTC.

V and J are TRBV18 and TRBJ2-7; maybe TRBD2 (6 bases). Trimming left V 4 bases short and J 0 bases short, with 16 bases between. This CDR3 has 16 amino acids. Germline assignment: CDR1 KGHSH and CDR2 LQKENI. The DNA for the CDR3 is TGTGCCAGCTCACTCAGCAGCGGGCGATCCTCCTACGAGCAGTACTTC. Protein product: CASSLSSGRSSYEQYF.

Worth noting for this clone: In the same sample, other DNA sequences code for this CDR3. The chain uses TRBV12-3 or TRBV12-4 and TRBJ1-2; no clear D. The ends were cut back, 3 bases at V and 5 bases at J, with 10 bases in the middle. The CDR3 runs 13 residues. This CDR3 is CASSLGRRYGYTF. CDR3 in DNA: TGTGCCAGCAGTTTGGGGAGGAGGTATGGCTACACCTTC.

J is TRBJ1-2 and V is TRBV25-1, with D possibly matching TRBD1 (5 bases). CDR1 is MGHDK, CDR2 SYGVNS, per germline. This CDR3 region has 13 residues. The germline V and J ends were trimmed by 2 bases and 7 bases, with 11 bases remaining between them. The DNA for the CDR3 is TGTGCCAGCAGTGAACTACCTAGGGGTGGCTACACCTTC. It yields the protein CASSELPRGGYTF.

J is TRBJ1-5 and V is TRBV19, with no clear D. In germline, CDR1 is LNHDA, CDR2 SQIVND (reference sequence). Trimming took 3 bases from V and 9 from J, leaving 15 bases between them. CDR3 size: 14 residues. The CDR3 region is CASSIGHGVGPQHF. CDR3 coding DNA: TGTGCCAGTAGTATCGGGCACGGGGTGGGGCCCCAGCATTTT.

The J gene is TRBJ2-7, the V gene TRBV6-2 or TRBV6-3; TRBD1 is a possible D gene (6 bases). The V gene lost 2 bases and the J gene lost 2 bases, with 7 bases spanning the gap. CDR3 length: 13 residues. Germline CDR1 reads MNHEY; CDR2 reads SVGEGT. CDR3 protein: CASSYGTTYEQYF. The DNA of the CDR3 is TGTGCCAGCAGTTACGGGACAACCTACGAGCAGTACTTC.

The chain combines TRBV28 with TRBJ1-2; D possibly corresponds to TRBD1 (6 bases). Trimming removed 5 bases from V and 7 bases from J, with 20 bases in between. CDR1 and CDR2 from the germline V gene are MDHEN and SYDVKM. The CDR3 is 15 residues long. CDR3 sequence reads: CASSQAQNRVPGYTF. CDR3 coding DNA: TGTGCCAGCAGTCAGGCGCAAAACAGGGTGCCTGGCTACACCTTC.

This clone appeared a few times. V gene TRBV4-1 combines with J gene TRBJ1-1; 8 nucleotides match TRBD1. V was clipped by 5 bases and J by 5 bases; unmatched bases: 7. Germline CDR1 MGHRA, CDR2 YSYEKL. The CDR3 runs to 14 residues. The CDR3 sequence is CASSDQGAGTEAFF. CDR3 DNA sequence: TGCGCCAGCAGCGACCAGGGGGCTGGGACTGAAGCTTTCTTT.

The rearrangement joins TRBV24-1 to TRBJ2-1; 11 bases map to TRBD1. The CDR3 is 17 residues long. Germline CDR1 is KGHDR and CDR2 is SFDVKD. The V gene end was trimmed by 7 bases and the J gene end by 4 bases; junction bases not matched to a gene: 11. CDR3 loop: CATSPASGTGGYNEQFF. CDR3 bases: TGTGCCACCAGCCCCGCTTCCGGGACAGGGGGGTACAATGAGCAGTTCTTC.

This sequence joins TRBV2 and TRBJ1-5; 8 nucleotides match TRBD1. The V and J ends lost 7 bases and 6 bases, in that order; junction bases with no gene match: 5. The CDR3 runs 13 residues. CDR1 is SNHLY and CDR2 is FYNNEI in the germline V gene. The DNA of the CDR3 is TGTGCCAGCACCCAGACAGGGGCTCAGCCCCAGCATTTT. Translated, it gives CASTQTGAQPQHF.

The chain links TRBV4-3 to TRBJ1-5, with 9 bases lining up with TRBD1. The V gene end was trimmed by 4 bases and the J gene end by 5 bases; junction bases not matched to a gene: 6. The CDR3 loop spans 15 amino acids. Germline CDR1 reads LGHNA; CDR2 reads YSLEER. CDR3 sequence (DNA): TGCGCCAGCAGCCCAGGGACAGGGAGAGATCAGCCCCAGCATTTT. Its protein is CASSPGTGRDQPQHF.

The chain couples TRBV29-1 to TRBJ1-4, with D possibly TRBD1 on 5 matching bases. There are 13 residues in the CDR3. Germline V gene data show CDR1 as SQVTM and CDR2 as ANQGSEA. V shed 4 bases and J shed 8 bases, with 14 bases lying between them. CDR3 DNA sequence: TGCAGCGTTGGGGCGGGGGGTGCGGAAAAACTGTTTTTT. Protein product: CSVGAGGAEKLFF.

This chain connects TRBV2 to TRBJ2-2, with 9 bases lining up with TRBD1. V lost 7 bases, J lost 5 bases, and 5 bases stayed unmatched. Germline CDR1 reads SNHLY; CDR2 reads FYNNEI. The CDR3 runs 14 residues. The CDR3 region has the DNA TGTGCCAGCAAACCACAGGGGGCTACCGGGGAGCTGTTTTTT. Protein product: CASKPQGATGELFF.

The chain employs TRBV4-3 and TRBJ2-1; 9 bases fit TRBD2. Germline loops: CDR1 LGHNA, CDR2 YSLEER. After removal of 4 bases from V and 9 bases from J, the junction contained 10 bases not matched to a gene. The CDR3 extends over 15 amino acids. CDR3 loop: CASSPGTSPSPEQFF. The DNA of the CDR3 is TGCGCCAGCAGCCCCGGGACTAGCCCATCGCCTGAGCAGTTCTTC.

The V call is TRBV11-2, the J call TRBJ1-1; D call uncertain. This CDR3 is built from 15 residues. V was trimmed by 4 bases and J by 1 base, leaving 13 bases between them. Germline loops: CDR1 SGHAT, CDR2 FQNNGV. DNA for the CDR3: TGTGCCAGCAGCTCACGTGGAGGTGGGAACACTGAAGCTTTCTTT. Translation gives CASSSRGGGNTEAFF.

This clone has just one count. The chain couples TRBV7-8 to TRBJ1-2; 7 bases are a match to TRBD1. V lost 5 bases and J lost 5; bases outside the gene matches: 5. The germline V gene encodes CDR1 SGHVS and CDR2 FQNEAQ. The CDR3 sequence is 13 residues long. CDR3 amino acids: CASSLDREYGYTF. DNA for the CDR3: TGTGCCAGCAGCCTAGACAGGGAGTATGGCTACACCTTC.

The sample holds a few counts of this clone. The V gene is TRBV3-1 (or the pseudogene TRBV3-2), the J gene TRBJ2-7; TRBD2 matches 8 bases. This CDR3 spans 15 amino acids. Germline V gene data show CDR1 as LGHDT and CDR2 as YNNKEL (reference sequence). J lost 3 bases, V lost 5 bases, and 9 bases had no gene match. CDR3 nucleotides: TGTGCCAGCAGCTCCGGACTAGCTGGGTTCTACGAGCAGTACTTC. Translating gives CASSSGLAGFYEQYF.

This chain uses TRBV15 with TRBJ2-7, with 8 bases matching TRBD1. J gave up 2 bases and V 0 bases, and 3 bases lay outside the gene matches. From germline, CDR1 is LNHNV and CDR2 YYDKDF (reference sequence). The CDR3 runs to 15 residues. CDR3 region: CATSREMTGAYEQYF. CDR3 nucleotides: TGTGCCACCAGCAGAGAGATGACAGGGGCCTACGAGCAGTACTTC.